The sequence of this T cell receptor (beta chain) was determined in a study of T cell responses to AZD1222 COVID-19 vaccine. Study-level findings and limits: Donors were mostly white British, more females; clonal diversity possibly underestimated. Among spike-specific TCRs, nearly half reportedly target unmutated variant regions. Dominant at 160-218 and 743-854, vaccine-associated CD4 TCRs also spanned spike. Repertoires were sampled only after the peak T cell response.

Worth noting for this clone: Its antigen is not known.

The repertoire was sequenced with immunoSEQ multiplex PCR; TCRdb's copy has only in-frame clones and lacks some. The repertoire consists of about 140,000 clones, with around 88% occurring once and the leading ten covering around 3.3%. The sequence was obtained from an adult in good health. Sequenced here: peripheral blood, sampled on day 0 of AZD1222 vaccination.

In DNA form, the CDR3 reads TGTGCCAGCAGCTTGCCCGGGACCGGCTATGGCTACACCTTC. Translation gives CASSLPGTGYGYTF. The chain is built from TRBV5-4 and TRBJ1-2; tentative D call: TRBD1 (5 bases). The CDR3 runs to 14 residues. Germline V gene sequence: CDR1 SGHNT, CDR2 YYREEE (reference sequence). Trimming left V 1 base short and J 4 bases short, with 11 bases between. The full variable domain, completed using reference TRBV5-4 and TRBJ1-2, is ETGVTQSPTHLIKTRGQQVTLRCSSQSGHNTVSWYQQALGQGPQFIFQYYREEENGRGNFPPRFSGLQFPNYSSELNVNALELDDSALYLCASSLPGTGYGYTFGSGTRLTVV.